A single T cell receptor (beta chain) is shown here with its context. Participants, about 18 to 90 years old, spanned 24 US areas. Study processing details: Nucleated cell number was recorded as an estimate derived from reference gene primer amplification. Profiled with immunoSEQ multiplex PCR; TCRdb holds only in-frame clones, not every one. V and J calls and clone size come straight from that table; D and trimming were deduced from the DNA. Of 400,000 to 500,000 clones detected, around nine tenths appear once; the ten largest clones hold roughly 1.4%. The data derive from a study of blood T cell repertoires in COVID-19. In the study overall: Material from acute and convalescent COVID-19 was sourced from the United States, Italy and Spain. PBMCs, B-cell-depleted T cells, or T cells were the source of the cDNA or gDNA that made up the material.

Source material: PBMCs or T cells enriched from blood (not recorded which). This clonotype was sampled from a woman younger than 30 who had been exposed to COVID-19.

The CDR3 reads CASSPIRGGTGGAPQHF. DNA for the CDR3: TGTGCCAGCAGCCCAATCCGGGGAGGGACAGGGGGTGCGCCCCAGCATTTT. The V call is TRBV7-9, the J call TRBJ1-5; TRBD1 matches 11 bases. The CDR3 consists of 17 residues. In germline, CDR1 is SEHNR, CDR2 FQNEAQ (reference sequence). V gave up 5 bases and J gave up 9 bases; unmatched junction bases: 15.